Listed here are 3 T cell receptor beta chains from one sample, sequenced in a study of T cells in narcolepsy. TCRdb keeps only in-frame clones here, not all; method: immunoSEQ multiplex PCR. Here the sample spans tens of thousands of clones, 65% to 85% being singletons. The material sequenced was memory (CD45RA-) CD4+ T cells from blood. These receptor sequences come from a human donor in good health.

The gene calls are TRBV15 and TRBJ2-5; D may correspond to TRBD1 or TRBD2 (6 bases each). The CDR3 is 16 amino acids. The germline V gene encodes CDR1 LNHNV and CDR2 YYDKDF (reference sequence). Deletions cut 3 bases from V and 5 bases from J, with 19 bases between. The CDR3 sequence: CATSRAKAGGGETQYF. The CDR3 bases are TGTGCCACCAGCAGGGCTAAAGCGGGTGGGGGCGAGACCCAGTACTTC.

The chain recombines TRBV2 with TRBJ2-3; 10 nucleotides align to TRBD2. The CDR3 extends over 16 amino acids. J gave up 7 bases and V 2 bases, and 9 bases lay outside the gene matches. Germline CDR1 reads SNHLY; CDR2 reads FYNNEI. CDR3 DNA: TGTGCCAGCAGTGAATTAAAAGCGGGAGGGAGGTATACGCAGTATTTT. This gives the protein CASSELKAGGRYTQYF.

The chain couples TRBV4-2 to TRBJ2-3; TRBD2 might be the D (7 bases). V shed 0 bases and J shed 0 bases, with 16 bases lying between them. Germline CDR1 reads LGHNA; CDR2 reads YNFKEQ. The CDR3 has 18 amino acids. CDR3 coding DNA: TGTGCCAGCAGCCAAGAGGGGGGAGGGGGGCGGAGCACAGATACGCAGTATTTT. This encodes CASSQEGGGGRSTDTQYF.